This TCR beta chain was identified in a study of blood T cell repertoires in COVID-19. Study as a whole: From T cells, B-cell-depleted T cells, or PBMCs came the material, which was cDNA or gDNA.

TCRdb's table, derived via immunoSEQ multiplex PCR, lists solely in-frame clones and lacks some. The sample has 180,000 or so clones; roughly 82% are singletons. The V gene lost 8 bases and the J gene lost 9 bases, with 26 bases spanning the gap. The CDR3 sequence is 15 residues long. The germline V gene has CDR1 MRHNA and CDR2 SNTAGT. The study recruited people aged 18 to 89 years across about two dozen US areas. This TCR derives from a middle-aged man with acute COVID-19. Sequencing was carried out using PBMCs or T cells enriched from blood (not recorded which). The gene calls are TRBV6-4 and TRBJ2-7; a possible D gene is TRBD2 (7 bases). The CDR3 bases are TGTGCCAGCGGATGCTTGAAGGCGGGAGAAGGGGGGCAGTACTTC. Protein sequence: CASGCLKAGEGGQYF.